This TCR beta chain was identified in a study of blood T cell repertoires in COVID-19. On the study more broadly: From the United States, Italy and Spain came samples of acute and convalescent COVID-19.

Germline-derived CDR1 and CDR2 are SGHTA and FQGTGA. The V gene end was trimmed by 5 bases and the J gene end by 4 bases; junction bases not matched to a gene: 3. The CDR3 sequence is 15 residues long. Per the study methods: Amplification from reference gene primers served as the basis for estimated nucleated cell counts. The table came from immunoSEQ multiplex PCR; TCRdb's copy has only in-frame clones and leaves some out. V, J and clone size derive from that table, while D and trimming were established from the DNA sequence. This table holds under 200,000 clones, about four fifths found once. This TCR was recovered from a woman aged 70-85 years who had recovered from COVID-19. The J gene is TRBJ2-2, the V gene TRBV7-3; TRBD2 matches at 11 bases. Sequences were obtained from peripheral blood. The CDR3 DNA reads as TGTGCCAGCAGCACTAGCGGGAGTGGCACCGGGGAGCTGTTTTTT. Translated: CASSTSGSGTGELFF.